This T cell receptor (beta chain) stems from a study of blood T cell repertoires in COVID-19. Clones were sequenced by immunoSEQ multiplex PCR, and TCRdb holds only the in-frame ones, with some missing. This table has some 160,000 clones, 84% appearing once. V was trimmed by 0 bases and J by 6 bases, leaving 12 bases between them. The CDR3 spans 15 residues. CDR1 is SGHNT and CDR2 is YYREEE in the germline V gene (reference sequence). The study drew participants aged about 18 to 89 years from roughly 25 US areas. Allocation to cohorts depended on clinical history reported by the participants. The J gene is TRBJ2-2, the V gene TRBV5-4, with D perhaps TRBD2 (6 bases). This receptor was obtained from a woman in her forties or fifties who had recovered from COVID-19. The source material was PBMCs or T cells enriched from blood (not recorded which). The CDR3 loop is CASSLAGRMAGELFF. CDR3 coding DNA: TGTGCCAGCAGCTTGGCCGGGAGAATGGCCGGGGAGCTGTTTTTT.